Sequencing of this T cell receptor (beta chain) was carried out in a study of early T cells in non-severe SARS-CoV-2 infection. In the study overall: Chains from this unsorted whole-blood bulk RNA could not be paired.

Unique molecular identifier tags were affixed to discrete cDNA molecules. TCRdb reprocessed the 5' RACE reads with MiXCR, giving one entry per CDR3 protein. The sample has about 90,000 distinct CDR3 sequences, approximately 15% seen once. This clonotype was seen only a few times. What it binds is unknown. The germline gives CDR1 SEHNR, CDR2 FQNEAQ (reference sequence). V lost 8 bases and J 2 bases, leaving 7 bases between the germline ends. The CDR3 covers 11 residues. Study-level findings and limits: Anti-spike CD8 specificities were favored by VDJdb matching, whose results missed private and CD4 specificities.

This rearrangement joins TRBV7-9 to TRBJ2-7; D ambiguous. The receptor comes from an adult who was a healthcare worker with PCR-confirmed SARS-CoV-2 infection or an uninfected control (not recorded which). The sequenced material came from whole blood. DNA of the CDR3: TGTGCCAGCGTCGGAGCCTACGAGCAGTACTTC. Its translation is CASVGAYEQYF.